Presented here are 27 T cell receptor beta chains from one specimen sequenced in a study of blood T cell repertoires in COVID-19. Produced via immunoSEQ multiplex PCR; TCRdb's table is partial and in-frame only. The sample yields 450,000 to 500,000 clones, roughly 88% seen once. The specimen was peripheral blood. The receptors derive from a human donor in a cohort sampled during active COVID-19.

This clone was recorded only once. This chain joins TRBV4-3 and TRBJ2-3; 13 nucleotides align to TRBD2. There are 15 residues in the CDR3. V was clipped by 5 bases and J by 4 bases; unmatched bases: 3. Germline assignment: CDR1 LGHNA and CDR2 YSLEER. CDR3 DNA: TGCGCCAGCAGCGGAGGACTAGCGGGAGCAGATACGCAGTATTTT. It specifies CASSGGLAGADTQYF.

With regard to this clone: The same CDR3 arises from other DNA sequences in this sample as well. The chain carries TRBV30 and TRBJ1-5, with a tentative D call TRBD1 (6 bases). CDR1 is GTSNPN and CDR2 is SVGIG in the germline V gene (reference sequence). This CDR3 contains 14 residues. The V end was cut by 3 bases, the J end by 0 bases, with 9 bases between. The CDR3 sequence: CAWSAGASNQPQHF. For the CDR3, the DNA is TGTGCCTGGAGCGCGGGGGCTAGCAATCAGCCCCAGCATTTT.

The chain uses TRBV5-4 and TRBJ2-2; the match to TRBD2 covers 7 bases. There are 15 residues in the CDR3. CDR1 and CDR2 from the germline V gene are SGHNT and YYREEE (reference sequence). J lost 6 bases, V lost 0 bases, and 5 bases had no gene match. CDR3 DNA sequence: TGTGCCAGCAGCTTGGACGCGGGAGTTGCCGGGGAGCTGTTTTTT. This translates into CASSLDAGVAGELFF.

The rearrangement joins TRBV19 to TRBJ1-2; no reliable D call. The CDR3 is 13 residues long. Trimming left V 5 bases short and J 5 bases short, with 12 bases between. Germline V CDR1 and CDR2: LNHDA, SQIVND (reference sequence). The CDR3 loop is CASSGERVYGYTF. In DNA form, the CDR3 reads TGTGCCAGTAGTGGCGAACGGGTATATGGCTACACCTTC.

In regard to this clone: This same CDR3 is encoded by further DNA sequences in the sample. V gene TRBV19 combines with J gene TRBJ2-2; 12 bases agree with TRBD2. Germline V CDR1 and CDR2: LNHDA, SQIVND (reference sequence). The CDR3 has 16 residues. V was pared by 4 bases and J by 3 bases, with 3 bases of the junction left unmatched. CDR3 DNA sequence: TGTGCCAGTAGTAGACGACTAGCGGGGGACACCGGGGAGCTGTTTTTT. Amino acid sequence: CASSRRLAGDTGELFF.

This clone has just one count. The chain combines TRBV28 with TRBJ1-2; TRBD1 aligns across 9 bases. Germline V gene data show CDR1 as MDHEN and CDR2 as SYDVKM. V shed 10 bases, J shed 4 bases, and the junction held 10 bases outside the gene matches. This CDR3 spans 14 amino acids. CDR3 residues: CATRTGAEFYGYTF. The CDR3 DNA follows: TGTGCCACCAGGACAGGGGCGGAATTCTATGGCTACACCTTC.

The rearrangement joins TRBV9 to TRBJ1-3; D possibly corresponds to TRBD1 (5 bases). V gave up 2 bases and J gave up 0 bases, with 18 bases separating them. The length of the CDR3 is 18 residues. Germline CDR1 reads SGDLS; CDR2 reads YYNGEE. CDR3 nucleotides: TGTGCCAGCAGCGTCGACCACCTCTCAGGGTACTCTGGAAACACCATATATTTT. It yields the protein CASSVDHLSGYSGNTIYF.

The V call is TRBV18, the J call TRBJ2-2; 11 bases are shared with TRBD2. The CDR3 runs 19 residues. J gave up 6 bases and V 1 base, and 13 bases lay outside the gene matches. The germline V gene encodes CDR1 KGHSH and CDR2 LQKENI. Written as DNA, the CDR3 is TGTGCCAGCTCACCACGGATTGGGGTCTGGACTAGCGGGCCCGGGGAGCTGTTTTTT. Protein: CASSPRIGVWTSGPGELFF.

The chain recombines TRBV20-1 with TRBJ2-3; D ambiguous. Trimming pared 3 bases from V and 0 bases from J, leaving 19 bases between. The CDR3 runs to 17 residues. Germline lookup yields CDR1 DFQATT and CDR2 SNEGSKA (reference sequence). CDR3 residues: CSASRVRRSASTDTQYF. The DNA for the CDR3 is TGCAGTGCTAGTCGCGTTCGGCGGAGCGCTAGCACAGATACGCAGTATTTT.

This chain uses TRBV7-8 with TRBJ2-7; maybe TRBD2 (5 bases). In germline, CDR1 is SGHVS, CDR2 FQNEAQ. Deletions cut 8 bases from V and 0 bases from J, with 11 bases between. CDR3 length: 13 residues. The DNA of the CDR3 is TGTGCCAGCTTCACGGACTTCTCCTACGAGCAGTACTTC. This encodes CASFTDFSYEQYF.

The V call is TRBV30, the J call TRBJ1-2, with D possibly matching TRBD1 (5 bases). Germline V gene data show CDR1 as GTSNPN and CDR2 as SVGIG (reference sequence). This CDR3 comprises 12 residues. V lost 6 bases to trimming and J lost 7 bases, with 15 bases between them. The CDR3 DNA follows: TGTGCCTGCAACTCAGGGCTGAGTGGCTACACCTTC. This sequence encodes CACNSGLSGYTF.

About this clone itself: One end of the junction fails to match germline, which may point to a read error. The chain employs TRBV7-6 and TRBJ2-6, with D maybe TRBD1 (5 bases). Germline CDR1 SGHVS, CDR2 FNYEAQ. CDR3 length: 17 residues. The CDR3 loop is CASSLDIGRSGANVLTF. The DNA of the CDR3 is TGTGCCAGTAGCTTGGACATCGGCCGCTCTGGGGCCAACGTCCTGACTTTC.

This chain connects TRBV28 to TRBJ2-3; D might be TRBD1 (5 bases). This CDR3 is built from 13 residues. Germline loops: CDR1 MDHEN, CDR2 SYDVKM. The V end lost 8 bases, the J end lost 2 bases, and 11 bases lay between the germline ends. CDR3 in DNA: TGTGCCAGCTTCCAGGGTTTCACAGATACGCAGTATTTT. It encodes CASFQGFTDTQYF. The variable domain in full, with the rest retrieved from reference TRBV28 and TRBJ2-3, is DVKVTQSSRYLVKRTGEKVFLECVQDMDHENMFWYRQDPGLGLRLIYFSYDVKMKEKGDIPEGYSVSREKKERFSLILESASTNQTSMYLCASFQGFTDTQYFGPGTRLTVL.

CDR3 sequence reads: CASSYSDGQTSSSYEQYF. The DNA of the CDR3 is TGTGCCAGCAGTTATTCAGACGGACAGACATCATCCTCCTACGAGCAGTACTTC. The chain carries TRBV6-2 or TRBV6-3 and TRBJ2-7; a possible D gene is TRBD1 (6 bases). The length of the CDR3 is 18 residues. Trimming left V 3 bases short and J 0 bases short, with 21 bases between. Germline CDR1 is MNHEY and CDR2 is SVGEGT.

This rearrangement joins TRBV19 to TRBJ2-7; perhaps TRBD2 as D (6 bases). Trimming took 4 bases from V and 2 from J, leaving 12 bases between them. CDR3 length: 14 amino acids. The germline V gene has CDR1 LNHDA and CDR2 SQIVND (reference sequence). This CDR3 is CASSRGDLAYEQYF. DNA for the CDR3: TGTGCCAGTAGTAGGGGGGACTTGGCCTACGAGCAGTACTTC.

The J gene is TRBJ1-2, the V gene TRBV30, with D tentatively TRBD1 (5 bases). The CDR3 runs 14 residues. Trimming removed 0 bases from V and 6 bases from J, with 14 bases in between. Germline V gene data show CDR1 as GTSNPN and CDR2 as SVGIG (reference sequence). The DNA of the CDR3 is TGTGCCTGGAGTGTTCAGGGTTATTGGGATGGCTACACCTTC. Translating gives CAWSVQGYWDGYTF.

The chain combines TRBV5-8 with TRBJ1-5; 8 bases agree with TRBD1. CDR1 is SGHTS and CDR2 is YDEGEE in the germline V gene. The V segment lost 5 bases and the J segment 9 bases; nucleotides outside the gene matches: 7. This CDR3 is built from 13 residues. The CDR3 is CASSPDRGRPQHF. The CDR3 nucleotides read TGTGCCAGCAGTCCCGACAGGGGAAGGCCCCAGCATTTT.

Turning to this clone: In the same sample, other DNA sequences code for this CDR3. This chain connects TRBV18 to TRBJ1-1; D gene ambiguous. This CDR3 has 14 amino acids. Germline values: CDR1 KGHSH, CDR2 LQKENI. The V end lost 1 base, the J end lost 4 bases, and 10 bases lay between the germline ends. CDR3 in amino acids: CASSPREGGTEAFF. The CDR3 coding sequence is TGTGCCAGCTCACCACGCGAGGGAGGCACTGAAGCTTTCTTT.

The V and J genes are TRBV6-6 and TRBJ2-7, with 9 bases identical to TRBD1. Germline V gene data show CDR1 as MNHNY and CDR2 as SVGAGI (reference sequence). The CDR3 length is 16 residues. The J segment lost 0 bases and the V segment lost 2 bases, leaving 5 bases of the junction unmatched. In nucleotides, the CDR3 is TGTGCCAGCAGTTACACGGACAGGGGAAACTCCTACGAGCAGTACTTC. Translated: CASSYTDRGNSYEQYF.

This chain connects TRBV19 to TRBJ2-3, with D possibly TRBD1 on 6 matching bases. The CDR3 is 11 amino acids. CDR1 and CDR2 from the germline V gene are LNHDA and SQIVND (reference sequence). V shed 10 bases and J shed 6 bases, with 11 bases lying between them. The CDR3 is CATRRGDTQYF. The CDR3 coding sequence is TGTGCCACAAGAAGGGGGGATACGCAGTATTTT.

This chain connects TRBV9 to TRBJ2-1; 8 nucleotides agree with TRBD2. Germline assignment: CDR1 SGDLS and CDR2 YYNGEE. J gave up 7 bases and V 4 bases, and 7 bases lay outside the gene matches. The CDR3 covers 14 residues. Written as DNA, the CDR3 is TGTGCCAGCAGCATGGGACTAGACTTAAATGAGCAGTTCTTC. Residues: CASSMGLDLNEQFF.

This clone was observed a handful of times. The V call is TRBV5-4, the J call TRBJ2-3; unclear D gene. The CDR3 spans 15 residues. In germline, CDR1 is SGHNT, CDR2 YYREEE (reference sequence). V was cut by 3 bases and J by 2 bases, with 13 bases left in between. The CDR3, as DNA: TGTGCCAGCAGCTCACTCCCCGTTAACACAGATACGCAGTATTTT. Translating gives CASSSLPVNTDTQYF.

This chain links TRBV5-1 with TRBJ1-3; 7 bases are shared with TRBD1. The CDR3 is 15 residues long. The V segment lost 4 bases and the J segment 3 bases; nucleotides outside the gene matches: 7. Germline V gene data show CDR1 as SGHRS and CDR2 as YFSETQ. The CDR3 loop is CASSPGDSLGNTIYF. The CDR3 DNA reads as TGCGCCAGCAGCCCAGGGGACAGCCTTGGAAACACCATATATTTT. Looking up the rest from reference TRBV5-1 and TRBJ1-3 gives the full variable domain: KAGVTQTPRYLIKTRGQQVTLSCSPISGHRSVSWYQQTPGQGLQFLFEYFSETQRNKGNFPGRFSGRQFSNSRSEMNVSTLELGDSALYLCASSPGDSLGNTIYFGEGSWLTVV.

The rearrangement links TRBV14 to TRBJ2-1, with 8 bases aligning to TRBD1. The CDR3 is 18 residues long. The junction had 13 bases not matched to a gene; V was cut back by 4 bases and J by 2 bases. From germline, CDR1 is SGHDN and CDR2 FVKESK. The CDR3 region is CASSRRWGDRRTYNEQFF. In DNA, the CDR3 is TGTGCCAGCAGCCGCCGATGGGGGGACAGGCGAACCTACAATGAGCAGTTCTTC.

This clone was counted only a few times. This chain links TRBV7-2 with TRBJ1-1; the match to TRBD1 covers 8 bases. Per the germline V gene, CDR1 is SGHTA and CDR2 is FQGNSA. Trimming removed 5 bases from V and 0 bases from J; junction bases left unmatched: 5. This CDR3 has 15 amino acids. CDR3 in DNA: TGTGCCAGCAGCGTGGACAGGGCTATGAACACTGAAGCTTTCTTT. Its translation is CASSVDRAMNTEAFF.

This chain joins TRBV6-5 and TRBJ1-2; no definite D call. V gave up 0 bases and J gave up 8 bases, with 16 bases separating them. Per the germline V gene, CDR1 is MNHEY and CDR2 is SVGAGI. The CDR3 length is 15 residues. As DNA, the CDR3 is TGTGCCAGCAGTTACTCGACCACAGCCCTTTCCGGCTACACCTTC. Residues: CASSYSTTALSGYTF.

This chain joins TRBV5-8 and TRBJ2-5, with 7 nucleotides matching TRBD1. V shed 4 bases and J 5 bases; nucleotides not matched to a gene: 11. The V gene's germline CDR1 is SGHTS and CDR2 YDEGEE. This CDR3 is built from 15 residues. The CDR3 sequence: CASSRRTGTLETQYF. The CDR3, as DNA: TGTGCCAGCAGCCGAAGGACAGGTACCTTGGAGACCCAGTACTTC.